These 15 T cell receptor beta chains came from one sample sequenced in a study of control samples from healthy donors and cancer patients. TCRdb keeps only in-frame clones here, not all; method: immunoSEQ multiplex PCR. Here the sample spans approximately 80,000 clones, roughly 89% being singletons. The sequenced sample consisted of blood. These receptors all stem from a man younger than 45 in good health.

The chain carries TRBV5-4 and TRBJ2-3; D assignment may be TRBD1 or TRBD2 (7 bases each). Trimming shortened V by 2 bases and J by 4 bases, and 17 bases separated the two germline ends. CDR3 size: 16 residues. Looked up from germline, CDR1 is SGHNT and CDR2 is YYREEE (reference sequence). This CDR3 is CASSFNQGGRADTQYF. The DNA of the CDR3 is TGTGCCAGCAGCTTCAACCAGGGGGGGCGGGCAGATACGCAGTATTTT.

This clone has only one observation. The rearrangement joins TRBV12-3 or TRBV12-4 to TRBJ2-5; D might be TRBD1 or TRBD2, each matching 5 bases. The CDR3 covers 13 residues. V was cut by 2 bases and J by 5 bases, with 9 bases left in between. CDR3 region: CASSLSGLETQYF. The CDR3 DNA reads TGTGCCAGCAGTTTATCGGGGCTCGAGACCCAGTACTTC.

The chain links TRBV18 to TRBJ1-3; 7 nucleotides match TRBD1. V shed 6 bases, J shed 3 bases, and the junction held 11 bases outside the gene matches. The CDR3 consists of 16 residues. CDR1 is KGHSH, CDR2 LQKENI, per germline. CDR3 DNA: TGTGCCAGCTCGGAAACCGGGACAGTAGGTGGAAACACCATATATTTT. Its protein is CASSETGTVGGNTIYF.

This chain joins TRBV25-1 and TRBJ1-5, with 7 nucleotides matching TRBD1. J gave up 5 bases and V 4 bases, and 5 bases lay outside the gene matches. The CDR3 extends over 14 amino acids. Germline V CDR1 and CDR2: MGHDK, SYGVNS. The CDR3 DNA follows: TGTGCCAGCAGTGGACAGGGTCTGCATCAGCCCCAGCATTTT. Translation: CASSGQGLHQPQHF. Full variable domain (missing parts from reference TRBV25-1 and TRBJ1-5): EADIYQTPRYLVIGTGKKITLECSQTMGHDKMYWYQQDPGMELHLIHYSYGVNSTEKGDLSSESTVSRIRTEHFPLTLESARPSHTSQYLCASSGQGLHQPQHFGDGTRLSIL.

V and J are TRBV19 and TRBJ1-5; D is possibly TRBD1 (6 bases). V was cut by 2 bases and J by 4 bases, with 9 bases left in between. Germline V gene data show CDR1 as LNHDA and CDR2 as SQIVND (reference sequence). The CDR3 sequence is 14 residues long. CDR3 bases: TGTGCCAGTAGTATATGGGGGGCGAATCAGCCCCAGCATTTT. It encodes CASSIWGANQPQHF.

The DNA for the CDR3 is TGTGCCAGCAGTTTAGGGCGGGGACCCTCCTACGAGCAGTACTTC. Its translation: CASSLGRGPSYEQYF. This chain links TRBV27 with TRBJ2-7; maybe TRBD2 (6 bases). Germline V CDR1 and CDR2: MNHEY, SMNVEV (reference sequence). The CDR3 runs 15 residues. The germline V and J ends were trimmed by 2 bases and 0 bases, with 11 bases remaining between them.

The chain is built from TRBV7-2 and TRBJ1-5; 9 positions match TRBD1. The CDR3 spans 16 residues. The V and J ends lost 4 bases and 6 bases, in that order; junction bases with no gene match: 10. Germline lookup yields CDR1 SGHTA and CDR2 FQGNSA. The CDR3 region has the DNA TGTGCCAGCAGCTCCCTGACAGGGGGAGGAGGTCAGCCCCAGCATTTT. This codes for CASSSLTGGGGQPQHF.

This chain uses TRBV6-2 or TRBV6-3 with TRBJ1-2; a possible D gene is TRBD1 (5 bases). The CDR3 is 17 residues long. V lost 5 bases and J lost 5, with 24 bases in between. CDR1 and CDR2 (germline): MNHEY, SVGEGT. Written as DNA, the CDR3 is TGTGCCAGCAGTCTCCGGGGAGCAGGGTCAACCAGATATGGCTACACCTTC. Protein sequence: CASSLRGAGSTRYGYTF.

The V and J genes are TRBV5-1 and TRBJ1-2; a weak D match, TRBD1 (6 bases). Between the trimmed V and J ends, which lost 0 bases and 4 bases, there was a span of 13 bases. The germline V gene has CDR1 SGHRS and CDR2 YFSETQ. The CDR3 is made up of 15 amino acids. Written as DNA, the CDR3 is TGCGCCAGCAGCTTGGCGGAGGGGGGGCCCTATGGCTACACCTTC. Its translation is CASSLAEGGPYGYTF.

The chain joins TRBV5-6 to TRBJ2-7, with 9 bases lining up with TRBD1. Trimming removed 0 bases from V and 4 bases from J; junction bases left unmatched: 5. The CDR3 is 15 amino acids. CDR1 is SGHDT and CDR2 is YYEEEE in the germline V gene. CDR3: CASSLGDRGAYEQYF. For the CDR3, the DNA is TGTGCCAGCAGCTTGGGAGACAGGGGGGCATACGAGCAGTACTTC.

The V call is TRBV7-2, the J call TRBJ2-5; 9 bases map to TRBD1. CDR3 length equals 16 residues. J was trimmed by 5 bases and V by 5 bases; bases with no gene match: 12. The germline CDR1 and CDR2 sequences are SGHTA and FQGNSA. For the CDR3, the DNA is TGTGCCAGCAGCGCCGGGACAGGGTCGACCGGGGAGACCCAGTACTTC. This sequence encodes CASSAGTGSTGETQYF.

The chain links TRBV12-1 to TRBJ1-3; TRBD1 reflects the table's D call only, with no check against the DNA. TRBV12-1 is flagged as a pseudogene. This CDR3 is built from 18 residues. CDR3 loop: CASERQGINKAPGNTIYF. The CDR3 DNA reads TGTGCCAGCGAGCGGCAGGGGATTAACAAAGCCCCTGGAAACACCATATATTTT.

The gene calls are TRBV5-1 and TRBJ2-5; 8 bases align to TRBD2. J gave up 3 bases and V 7 bases, and 8 bases lay outside the gene matches. Per germline, CDR1 SGHRS and CDR2 YFSETQ. The CDR3 sequence is 14 residues long. CDR3 nucleotides: TGCGCCAGCCTTGGAACCGGGGGGGAAGAGACCCAGTACTTC. The encoded protein is CASLGTGGEETQYF.

This clone was observed once. The chain joins TRBV4-1 to TRBJ2-5, with TRBD1 matching over 7 bases. J gave up 3 bases and V 1 base, and 8 bases lay outside the gene matches. The CDR3 totals 16 residues. Germline V gives CDR1 MGHRA, CDR2 YSYEKL. The CDR3, as DNA: TGCGCCAGCAGCCAAGGACAGGGACATAAGGAAGAGACCCAGTACTTC. Translated: CASSQGQGHKEETQYF.

J is TRBJ2-5 and V is TRBV2; D remains unclear. There are 13 residues in the CDR3. CDR1 is SNHLY and CDR2 is FYNNEI in the germline V gene. Trimming left V 1 base short and J 5 bases short, with 8 bases between. CDR3 region: CASSEDGWETQYF. In DNA form, the CDR3 reads TGTGCCAGCAGTGAAGATGGTTGGGAGACCCAGTACTTC.